Below, one T cell receptor beta chain is given with its context. Its antigen is still unknown. No qualities accompany the bases; no much larger clone lies one base away. The data stem from a study of T cell changes during pregnancy in multiple sclerosis (dated by TCRdb to between 2017 and 2020). With respect to the entire study: In women with multiple sclerosis, the researchers looked at how the T cell repertoire shifted as pregnancy progressed.

Libraries were prepared through the immunoSEQ multiplex PCR assay. Sourced from immuneACCESS, this table was stored by TCRdb with only in-frame sequences that have V and J called. A share of the clones is absent; for the studies checked, an unresolved V gene accounts for under half, and the remainder has no known explanation. This sample comprises 80,000 to 95,000 clones, around 93% of them detected only once. Less than 1.5% of the sample is held by the ten biggest clonotypes. Trimming accounts for 2 bases at V and 2 bases at J, while the number of junction bases matched to no gene is 5. Including cysteine and phenylalanine, the CDR3 has 16 amino acids. Just the 48-base CDR3 DNA is kept, in frame starting at base 1. For CDR1 and CDR2, the germline V gene lists MNHNS and SASEGT.

The sequence derives from a female donor in good health, enrolled as a control in a pregnancy study. The sample in question was peripheral blood, obtained in the third trimester of pregnancy. The chain is made from TRBV6-1 and TRBJ1-5, with TRBD1 identical over 8 junction bases. The DNA is TGTGCCAGCAGTGAATTCGCAGGGGGCGGCAATCAGCCCCAGCATTTT. The translation is CASSEFAGGGNQPQHF.